This T cell receptor beta chain was recorded in a study of beta chain features in type 1 diabetes (dated by TCRdb to the late 2010s). The study in broad terms: No differences in mean age, gender distribution, total cell number or subset yield were found between patients and healthy donors. A total of under 120,000,000 sorted cells were examined across all samples, and RNA yield correlated strongly with the number of cells per subset. In the study, recently diagnosed type 1 diabetes patients and matched healthy donors were compared on the TCRB repertoires of their sorted circulating CD4+ T cell subsets. Whereas all 30 or so donors provided naive and central memory subsets, regulatory and stem cell-like memory subsets were isolated from just 8 patients and roughly eight healthy donors. Beyond this particular receptor, the publication reports: Naive, central memory and regulatory TCRB repertoires appeared to be more similar among patients than among healthy donors. PCR may preferentially amplify shorter templates, but because patient and control samples were amplified and corrected together, any resulting skew would affect both groups equally. HLA sub-analyses involved small numbers of individuals, so any influence of HLA type on TCRB rearrangement remained unresolved. Patients with type 1 diabetes made fewer insertions and deleted more nucleotides at VDJ recombination sites, implying thymic rearrangement abnormalities. A moderate but significant shortening of TCRB CDR3 length was observed in type 1 diabetes patients in all four CD4+ subsets. Because cDNA was sequenced instead of genomic DNA, highly expressing activated cells could be over-represented, though the groups showed no difference in activation or CD3 levels.

All of the isolated RNA was reverse transcribed with the High Capacity cDNA Reverse Transcription Kit, so expressed TCRB transcripts were sequenced. Naive, central memory and regulatory T cell samples underwent deep immunoSEQ sequencing, averaging roughly 3.4 million total reads per sample. After sorted cells were lysed in RLT buffer, RNA was extracted with DNase-treated RNeasy Micro or Mini kits, with the choice depending on cell number. To prevent cross-contamination, every cell subset was processed on its own, while patient and healthy donor samples were processed together. TCRB sequences were amplified from cDNA with the immunoSEQ multiplex PCR, producing 87-bp fragments spanning the CDR3 region. Sequencing of the amplicons was performed on the Illumina HiSeq platform. In the source study's methods: PCR bias was corrected computationally using synthetic template baselines, and reads within Hamming distance 2 were collapsed, with unmergeable singletons discarded. Reads were aligned to IMGT to assign V, D and J genes, CDR3 length, and insertions or deletions at six rearrangement sites. Within each subset, clonotype counts were normalized to the number of sorted cells before true diversity and Gini coefficients were calculated with the tcR R package. Repertoire sharing was quantified using the overlap coefficient calculated on TCRB nucleotide sequences. TCRdb retrieved this table from immuneACCESS and kept in-frame rearrangements only. Not all clones are present; in checked studies, unresolved V genes account for under half, and no reason is known for the remainder. From that table come the V and J calls and clone size; the DNA was used to work out D and trimming. The sample records about 170,000 clones, approximately 7.9% of which are singletons. The leading ten clones occupy roughly 0.5% of the sample.

The trim is 5 bases for V and 5 bases for J, with a gap of 18 bases between the germline ends. According to the germline V gene, CDR1 reads SGHTA and CDR2 reads FQGNSA. Including cysteine and phenylalanine, the CDR3 has 15 amino acids. Only the CDR3 DNA stays, 45 bases, in frame from base 1. Each donor gave one peripheral blood draw, averaging approximately 120 mL, which was collected into heparinised tubes. A BD FACSAria II and a panel including CD45RO, CCR7, CD25, CD127, CD95 and CD27 were used to sort naive, central memory, regulatory and stem cell-like memory CD4+ T cells. All sorted populations exceeded 95% purity. Right away, PBMCs were isolated by Lymphoprep density gradient centrifugation and were stained directly, with no culture step. Samples were stained and sorted in pairs, with one healthy donor and one patient per experiment, so that batch effects were minimized. Concerning this clone itself: Its antigen is still unknown. Within one base of it there is no much larger clone, and no base qualities were kept.

The source of this sequence is a man between 18 and 29 years old with type 1 diabetes. The chain was built from TRBV7-2 and TRBJ2-5; TRBD2 could be the D gene, as 7 bases match. Sequenced input: central memory CD4+ T cells from blood. The CDR3: CASSANWGGPETQYF. Read as DNA, the sequence is TGTGCCAGCAGCGCAAACTGGGGGGGGCCGGAGACCCAGTACTTC.